The 6 T cell receptor beta chains listed next were all sequenced from one sample in a study of T cell responses to AZD1222 COVID-19 vaccine. Only in-frame clones appear in the TCRdb table, and some are missing; sequencing was by immunoSEQ multiplex PCR. The sample lists 100,000 to 150,000 clones, just over 85% seen once, with 10% to 15% in the top ten. Sample: peripheral blood, taken on day 0 of AZD1222 vaccination. These receptors were collected from an adult in good health.

The chain uses TRBV19 and TRBJ1-5, with no clear D. The length of the CDR3 is 15 residues. Germline V gene sequence: CDR1 LNHDA, CDR2 SQIVND (reference sequence). V gave up 4 bases and J gave up 0 bases, with 10 bases separating them. The CDR3 protein is CASSTDGNSNQPQHF. CDR3 DNA: TGTGCCAGTAGTACGGACGGTAATAGCAATCAGCCCCAGCATTTT.

The chain recombines TRBV27 with TRBJ1-1, with unresolved D. Deletions cut 8 bases from V and 0 bases from J, with 7 bases between. CDR3 length: 12 residues. Looked up from germline, CDR1 is MNHEY and CDR2 is SMNVEV (reference sequence). The CDR3 sequence: CASGSMNTEAFF. The DNA for the CDR3 is TGTGCCAGCGGGTCAATGAACACTGAAGCTTTCTTT.

This clone was counted once. The rearrangement joins TRBV5-1 to TRBJ2-1; possible D gene TRBD1, 6 bases. The CDR3 spans 13 residues. Germline V CDR1 and CDR2: SGHRS, YFSETQ. The V end was cut by 4 bases, the J end by 6 bases, with 11 bases between. DNA for the CDR3: TGCGCCAGCAGCCGAGGACAGACCAATGAGCAGTTCTTC. This translates into CASSRGQTNEQFF.

This chain uses TRBV15 with TRBJ2-5, with TRBD1 matching over 8 bases. CDR1 and CDR2 (germline): LNHNV, YYDKDF (reference sequence). With V trimmed by 0 bases and J by 5 bases, 5 bases remained unmatched. CDR3 size: 15 residues. The DNA for the CDR3 is TGTGCCACCAGCAGAGAATCAGGGGGCCGGGAGACCCAGTACTTC. It encodes CATSRESGGRETQYF.

This chain links TRBV6-5 with TRBJ2-7; TRBD1 matches at 8 bases. Per germline, CDR1 MNHEY and CDR2 SVGAGI. The CDR3 sequence is 15 residues long. Germline trimming cut 10 bases from V and 0 bases from J; bases unmatched to any gene: 11. The CDR3 nucleotides are TGTGCCACCAGACGGGACAGGCAGAGCTCCTACGAGCAGTACTTC. This sequence encodes CATRRDRQSSYEQYF.

This chain joins TRBV4-2 and TRBJ2-7, with 8 nucleotides matching TRBD2. V shed 4 bases and J 4 bases; nucleotides not matched to a gene: 12. CDR3 length equals 16 residues. Germline CDR1 reads LGHNA; CDR2 reads YNFKEQ. For the CDR3, the DNA is TGTGCCAGCAGCCCCAAAGCGGGAGTGAACCGATACGAGCAGTACTTC. Encoded protein: CASSPKAGVNRYEQYF.